This entry concerns a single T cell receptor (beta chain). No antigen is known for it. Germline CDR1 reads MNHEY; CDR2 reads SVGAGI. Germline trimming cut 2 bases from V and 2 bases from J; bases unmatched to any gene: 4. The CDR3 runs to 15 residues. These data originate in a study of graft-versus-host responses after intestinal transplantation. Overall study: In this cohort, recipients had multivisceral, liver-intestinal, or isolated intestinal transplants. Study-wide findings and caveats: Ileal or blood samples showed some GvH clones first, and such clones were also found in recipient marrow.

Sequencing used immunoSEQ multiplex PCR; TCRdb keeps in-frame clones, though not all of them. The table lists about 20,000 clones, about nine tenths of them singletons. The sequence was obtained from a human patient who received an intestinal transplant, so some T cells may come from the graft donor. This material consisted of bone marrow, taken approximately 120 days after transplant. V and J are TRBV6-5 and TRBJ2-3, with 7 bases aligning to TRBD2. The CDR3 sequence is CASSYGGESTDTQYF. The CDR3 DNA reads TGTGCCAGCAGTTACGGGGGGGAGTCCACAGATACGCAGTATTTT.